This T cell receptor beta chain stems from a study of shared clonotypes between healthy human individuals. A remark on this clone: Additional DNA sequences in this sample encode the identical CDR3.

Method: immunoSEQ multiplex PCR; TCRdb's copy keeps in-frame clones and lacks some. The profile covers roughly 2.4 million clones, with more than 90% appearing a single time and about 0.13% taken by the ten largest. This CDR3 contains 14 residues. From germline, CDR1 is MNHEY and CDR2 SVGAGI. V lost 1 base to trimming and J lost 1 base, with 2 bases between them. The V and J genes are TRBV6-5 and TRBJ2-6, with D uncertain. This receptor was taken from a young man in good health. The sequenced sample was naive CD4+ T cells sorted from blood. The subset denotes: CD45RA+ positively selected. Written as DNA, the CDR3 is TGTGCCAGCAGTTACTTATCTGGGGCCAACGTCCTGACTTTC. It encodes CASSYLSGANVLTF.